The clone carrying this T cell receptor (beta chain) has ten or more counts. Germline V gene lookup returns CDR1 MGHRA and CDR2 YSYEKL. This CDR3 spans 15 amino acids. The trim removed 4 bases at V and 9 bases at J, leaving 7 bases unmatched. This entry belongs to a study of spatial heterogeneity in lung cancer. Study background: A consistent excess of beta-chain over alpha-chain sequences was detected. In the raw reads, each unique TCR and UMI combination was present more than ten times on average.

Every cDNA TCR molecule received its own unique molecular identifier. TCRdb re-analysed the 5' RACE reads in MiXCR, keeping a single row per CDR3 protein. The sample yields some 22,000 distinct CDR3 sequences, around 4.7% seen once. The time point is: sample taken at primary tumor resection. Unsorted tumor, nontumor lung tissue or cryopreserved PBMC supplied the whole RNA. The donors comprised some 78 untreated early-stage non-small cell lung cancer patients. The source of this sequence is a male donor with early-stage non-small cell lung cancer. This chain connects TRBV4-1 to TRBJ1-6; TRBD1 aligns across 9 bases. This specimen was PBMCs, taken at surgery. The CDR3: CASSLLTGGSSPLHF. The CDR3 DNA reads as TGCGCCAGCAGCCTCCTGACAGGGGGGAGTTCACCCCTCCACTTT.